This entry lists 4 T cell receptor beta chains sequenced from one sample in a study of CD8 T cell repertoires and HIV-1 epitope variants. These receptors have no known antigen. Some clones are missing from TCRdb's copy, which holds only in-frame ones; the method was immunoSEQ multiplex PCR. The repertoire consists of several thousand clones, with less than 65% occurring once and the leading ten covering approximately 40%. The material sequenced was cultured CD8+ T cells derived from PBMCs. These receptors all stem from a male donor with HIV.

The chain couples TRBV7-9 to TRBJ2-3, with D uncertain. This CDR3 is built from 14 residues. The V and J ends lost 4 bases and 3 bases respectively, with 11 bases between them. Germline V gene sequence: CDR1 SEHNR, CDR2 FQNEAQ (reference sequence). The CDR3 DNA reads as TGTGCCAGCAGCTCCGTACTGGCGACAGATACGCAGTATTTT. It is translated as CASSSVLATDTQYF. The variable domain in full, completed from reference TRBV7-9 and TRBJ2-3, reads DTGVSQNPRHKITKRGQNVTFRCDPISEHNRLYWYRQTLGQGPEFLTYFQNEAQLEKSRLLSDRFSAERPKGSFSTLEIQRTEQGDSAMYLCASSSVLATDTQYFGPGTRLTVL.

The chain employs TRBV6-5 and TRBJ2-7, with D possibly matching TRBD2 (6 bases). Germline V gives CDR1 MNHEY, CDR2 SVGAGI. The CDR3 length is 13 residues. Trimming took off 10 bases at V and 4 bases at J, with 17 bases between the two ends. This chain's CDR3 is CATLGDSTYEQYF. The CDR3 DNA follows: TGTGCCACCCTAGGGGACTCTACTTACGAGCAGTACTTC.

This chain uses TRBV10-3 with TRBJ1-6; 7 nucleotides agree with TRBD1. The V gene's germline CDR1 is ENHRY and CDR2 SYGVKD. J lost 8 bases, V lost 8 bases, and 6 bases had no gene match. The CDR3 loop spans 13 amino acids. The CDR3 loop reads CAIAVQGDSPLHF. The DNA of the CDR3 is TGTGCCATCGCTGTGCAGGGGGATTCACCCCTCCACTTT.

CDR3 residues: CASSEPGQGYEQFF. Written as DNA, the CDR3 is TGTGCCAGTAGTGAACCGGGACAGGGCTATGAGCAGTTCTTC. The V gene is TRBV19, the J gene TRBJ2-1; 9 bases map to TRBD1. V gave up 5 bases and J gave up 8 bases; unmatched junction bases: 7. CDR1 and CDR2 from the germline V gene are LNHDA and SQIVND (reference sequence). The CDR3 is 14 residues long.